Ten or more counts support the clone carrying this T cell receptor beta chain. Its target is unknown. TCRdb called the 5' RACE reads again in MiXCR, with one record for every CDR3 protein. Of under 60,000 distinct CDR3 sequences in the sample, just under 6% are singletons; the top ten hold approximately 1.5%. This record belongs to a study of neurological immune-mediated disorders. Regarding the study as a whole: The multiple sclerosis repertoire cluster was not associated with any clinical or MRI feature, with the authors stating that larger cohorts are needed. Among 34 multiple sclerosis patients, phylogenetic grouping put the repertoires of 18 into a single related-CDR3 cluster, a possible signature.

Trimming took 3 bases from V and 6 from J; bases not matched to a gene: 4. The CDR3 covers 15 residues. The germline CDR1 and CDR2 sequences are SEHNR and FQNEAQ (reference sequence). There were approximately 1.1 million CD4+ or CD8+ T cells used in the sorted libraries. The TCR comes from a woman aged 18-29 years with multiple sclerosis. The specimen sequenced was CD4+ T cells from blood. The chain joins TRBV7-9 to TRBJ1-6; 8 bases are shared with TRBD1. The CDR3 DNA reads TGTGCCAGCAGCTTCGAGACAGGGGCTAATTCACCCCTCCACTTT. This sequence encodes CASSFETGANSPLHF.